The T cell receptor (beta chain) described here comes from a study of shared clonotypes between healthy human individuals. Terminally differentiated effector memory CD45RA+ cells were left out of the naive CD8 fraction, which was CD45RO-negative and positively selected for CCR7. On this clone: Its antigen is not known.

The study, taken as a whole, reports: The study sampled only blood, and tissue repertoires likely differ.

Profiling relied on immunoSEQ multiplex PCR, and the TCRdb table lists in-frame clones only, not all of them. The sample has hundreds of thousands of clones, about 95% seen once. The receptor was isolated from a woman younger than 45 in good health. The sample taken for sequencing was naive CD8+ T cells sorted from blood.

The CDR3 DNA is TGTGCCAGCAGTACTCGTTGGGAGAGCTCCTACGAGCAGTACTTC. Its protein product is CASSTRWESSYEQYF. V and J are TRBV27 and TRBJ2-7, with a weak D call TRBD2 (5 bases). V lost 5 bases, J lost 0 bases, and 14 bases lay in between. The CDR3 runs 15 residues. CDR1 MNHEY and CDR2 SMNVEV come from the germline V gene (reference sequence).